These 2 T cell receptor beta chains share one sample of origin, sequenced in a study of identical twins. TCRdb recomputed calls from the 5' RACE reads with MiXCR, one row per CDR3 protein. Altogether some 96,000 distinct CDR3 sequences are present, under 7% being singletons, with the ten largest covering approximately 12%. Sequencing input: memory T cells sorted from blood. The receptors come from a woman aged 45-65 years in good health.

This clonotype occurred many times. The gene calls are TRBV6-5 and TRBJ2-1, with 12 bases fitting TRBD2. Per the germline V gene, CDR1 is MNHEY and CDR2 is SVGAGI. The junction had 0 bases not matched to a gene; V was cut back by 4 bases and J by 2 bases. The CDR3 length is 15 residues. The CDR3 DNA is TGTGCCAGCAGTTGGACTAGCGGGACCTACAATGAGCAGTTCTTC. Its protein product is CASSWTSGTYNEQFF.

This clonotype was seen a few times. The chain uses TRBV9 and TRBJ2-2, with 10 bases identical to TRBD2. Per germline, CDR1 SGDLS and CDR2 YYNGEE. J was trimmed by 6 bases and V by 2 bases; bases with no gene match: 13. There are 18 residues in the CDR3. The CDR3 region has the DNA TGTGCCAGCAGCGTCTTAGCGGGAGGCCCAGCGGCGTCCGGGGAGCTGTTTTTT. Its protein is CASSVLAGGPAASGELFF. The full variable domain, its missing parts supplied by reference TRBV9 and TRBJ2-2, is DSGVTQTPKHLITATGQRVTLRCSPRSGDLSVYWYQQSLDQGLQFLIQYYNGEERAKGNILERFSAQQFPDLHSELNLSSLELGDSALYFCASSVLAGGPAASGELFFGEGSRLTVL.